This entry lists 29 T cell receptor beta chains sequenced from one sample in a study of CD8 T cells in ankylosing spondylitis. TCRdb re-derived calls from the 5' RACE reads in MiXCR, one entry per CDR3 protein. The data contain about 240,000 distinct CDR3 sequences, over 8.5% of them singletons. The specimen sequenced was blood, either unsorted or a sorted T cell fraction (not recorded which). All receptors come from a male donor with ankylosing spondylitis or in good health (not recorded which).

This sequence joins TRBV2 and TRBJ2-1, with D possibly being TRBD2 (5 bases). Trimming shortened V by 3 bases and J by 6 bases, and 18 bases separated the two germline ends. Germline V gives CDR1 SNHLY, CDR2 FYNNEI. The CDR3 loop spans 16 amino acids. CDR3 residues: CASSDSPRPRGNEQFF. CDR3 nucleotide sequence: TGTGCCAGCAGTGATAGCCCCCGACCTCGGGGCAATGAGCAGTTCTTC.

The rearrangement uses TRBV6-2 or TRBV6-3 and TRBJ2-2, with D perhaps matching TRBD1 (6 bases). Looked up from germline, CDR1 is MNHEY and CDR2 is SVGEGT. Trimming left V 8 bases short and J 3 bases short, with 10 bases between. CDR3 size: 13 residues. The CDR3 loop reads CASHRQDTGELFF. The CDR3 DNA reads as TGTGCCAGCCACCGACAGGACACCGGGGAGCTGTTTTTT.

In this sample, this clonotype turned up a few times. The CDR3 spells CSARDPAGRANVLTF. The CDR3, as DNA: TGCAGTGCTAGAGATCCGGCAGGGAGGGCCAACGTCCTGACTTTC. This chain links TRBV20-1 with TRBJ2-6; D is possibly TRBD1 (5 bases). The germline CDR1 and CDR2 sequences are DFQATT and SNEGSKA (reference sequence). This CDR3 is 15 amino acids long. V lost 0 bases and J 5 bases, leaving 11 bases between the germline ends.

This clonotype was recorded at least ten times. This chain links TRBV28 with TRBJ1-6; possibly TRBD1 for D (6 bases). Germline V gives CDR1 MDHEN, CDR2 SYDVKM. V was pared by 2 bases and J by 5 bases, with 19 bases between. CDR3 length: 18 amino acids. The DNA of the CDR3 is TGTGCCAGCAGTTTAGGTGGGGGCTTCCGGGGGGATAATTCACCCCTCCACTTT. Protein product: CASSLGGGFRGDNSPLHF.

The rearrangement joins TRBV6-2 or TRBV6-3 to TRBJ1-5; TRBD1 might be the D (6 bases). There are 15 residues in the CDR3. Germline V lookup: CDR1 MNHEY, CDR2 SVGEGT. The V end lost 0 bases, the J end lost 3 bases, and 9 bases lay between the germline ends. CDR3: CASSYSGQFNQPQHF. CDR3 DNA sequence: TGTGCCAGCAGTTACTCCGGACAGTTCAATCAGCCCCAGCATTTT.

This clonotype was detected ten times or more. The V call is TRBV7-2, the J call TRBJ1-4; D gene uncertain. The CDR3 sequence is 14 residues long. Germline CDR1 is SGHTA and CDR2 is FQGNSA. The V end was cut by 6 bases, the J end by 5 bases, with 13 bases between. The CDR3 spells CASRTDSRNEKLFF. In DNA form, the CDR3 reads TGTGCCAGCAGGACTGATAGTCGGAATGAAAAACTGTTTTTT.

This clonotype was seen at least ten times. The chain employs TRBV20-1 and TRBJ2-1, with 10 bases lining up with TRBD2. Germline V gene sequence: CDR1 DFQATT, CDR2 SNEGSKA (reference sequence). V lost 1 base to trimming and J lost 8 bases; unmatched junction nucleotides: 5. The CDR3 loop spans 14 amino acids. The CDR3 is CSARVSGRAYEQFF. The DNA for the CDR3 is TGCAGTGCTAGAGTGAGCGGGAGGGCCTATGAGCAGTTCTTC.

V is TRBV5-1 and J is TRBJ2-7; D ambiguous. This CDR3 is built from 18 residues. The V gene's germline CDR1 is SGHRS and CDR2 YFSETQ. V lost 0 bases, J lost 0 bases, and 19 bases lay in between. CDR3 sequence reads: CASSLDGAFAASSYEQYF. The CDR3 bases are TGCGCCAGCAGCTTGGATGGAGCCTTTGCGGCAAGCTCCTACGAGCAGTACTTC.

This clonotype was seen at least ten times. The rearrangement links TRBV12-3 or TRBV12-4 to TRBJ2-1; possibly TRBD1 for D (6 bases). This CDR3 contains 13 residues. V was cut by 6 bases and J by 4 bases, with 10 bases left in between. Here the CDR3 reads CASSPTGYNEQFF. The DNA of the CDR3 is TGTGCCAGCAGCCCGACAGGATACAATGAGCAGTTCTTC.

This clonotype came up many times. V usage is TRBV19 and J usage is TRBJ2-7; D perhaps matches TRBD2 (5 bases). Germline V gives CDR1 LNHDA, CDR2 SQIVND (reference sequence). The CDR3 sequence is 13 residues long. Trimming removed 0 bases from V and 7 bases from J, with 10 bases in between. CDR3 loop: CASSIDLAGEQYF. DNA for the CDR3: TGTGCCAGTAGTATAGATCTAGCCGGAGAGCAGTACTTC.

Many counts were recorded for this clonotype. V usage is TRBV6-5 and J usage is TRBJ2-2; D is unresolved. Trimming removed 0 bases from V and 1 base from J, with 6 bases in between. There are 15 residues in the CDR3. Germline CDR1 reads MNHEY; CDR2 reads SVGAGI. CDR3 DNA sequence: TGTGCCAGCAGTTACTCGACATTGAACACCGGGGAGCTGTTTTTT. It translates to CASSYSTLNTGELFF.

This clonotype appeared many times. The CDR3 DNA reads TGTGCCAGCAGCTTGGCTGCAGGGGGCTCGGATACGCAGTATTTT. Translation: CASSLAAGGSDTQYF. The chain has TRBV5-6 and TRBJ2-3, with 8 bases lining up with TRBD1. V dropped 0 bases and J dropped 6; count of bases not matched to a gene: 6. The CDR3 runs 15 residues. The V gene's germline CDR1 is SGHDT and CDR2 YYEEEE.

This clonotype has ten or more counts. The gene calls are TRBV12-3 or TRBV12-4 and TRBJ2-6, with D possibly matching TRBD1 (6 bases). The CDR3 totals 15 residues. With 7 bases removed from V and 4 bases from J, the gap between germline ends came to 14 bases. In nucleotides, the CDR3 is TGTGCCAGCACCTTTACAGGGAGCGGGGCCAACGTCCTGACTTTC. Amino acids: CASTFTGSGANVLTF.

As concerns this clonotype: The junction differs from germline at one of its ends, possibly a read error. CDR3 in DNA: TGTGCCACCAGCCTCGACAGGGAAGCTTTCTTT. Translated, it gives CATSLDREAFF. This chain connects TRBV7-9 to TRBJ1-1, with D maybe TRBD1 (6 bases). Germline CDR1 is SEHNR and CDR2 is FQNEAQ (reference sequence). The CDR3 covers 11 residues.

This clonotype came up many times. The gene calls are TRBV6-4 and TRBJ1-2; D is unclear. Germline CDR1 and CDR2: MRHNA and SNTAGT. V lost 3 bases to trimming and J lost 5 bases, with 16 bases between them. CDR3 length: 15 amino acids. CDR3 residues: CASSDRRCLSYGYTF. Here the CDR3 DNA reads TGTGCCAGCAGTGATCGCCGGTGTCTATCATATGGCTACACCTTC.

This clonotype has only a few counts. V gene TRBV7-2 combines with J gene TRBJ1-1; D is possibly TRBD1 (6 bases). V was cut by 0 bases and J by 7 bases, with 12 bases left in between. Germline CDR1 reads SGHTA; CDR2 reads FQGNSA. The CDR3 runs 14 residues. Here the CDR3 reads CASSLASGADEAFF. CDR3 sequence (DNA): TGTGCCAGCAGCTTAGCTTCGGGGGCTGATGAAGCTTTCTTT.

In its sample, this clonotype was seen many times. The V and J genes are TRBV6-1 and TRBJ2-1, with D perhaps TRBD2 (5 bases). From germline, CDR1 is MNHNS and CDR2 SASEGT. V was trimmed by 2 bases and J by 7 bases, leaving 12 bases between them. The length of the CDR3 is 14 residues. Here the CDR3 DNA reads TGTGCCAGCAGTGAACGGGGTCGTCGGAATGAGCAGTTCTTC. Amino acids: CASSERGRRNEQFF.

The rearrangement joins TRBV27 to TRBJ2-5; the D gene is possibly TRBD2 (6 bases). The CDR3 is 11 amino acids. The V end was cut by 6 bases, the J end by 7 bases, with 9 bases between. CDR1 and CDR2 (germline): MNHEY, SMNVEV (reference sequence). Here the CDR3 DNA reads TGTGCCAGCAGGGAGGGACGGACCCAGTACTTC. As protein: CASREGRTQYF.

Many counts were recorded for this clonotype. J is TRBJ2-3 and V is TRBV20-1, with D perhaps TRBD2 (7 bases). CDR1 and CDR2 from the germline V gene are DFQATT and SNEGSKA (reference sequence). Between the trimmed V and J ends, which lost 3 bases and 2 bases, there was a span of 12 bases. CDR3 length: 14 amino acids. The CDR3 here is CSASWAGATDTQYF. The CDR3, as DNA: TGCAGTGCTAGTTGGGCGGGGGCCACAGATACGCAGTATTTT.

At least ten counts were recorded for this clonotype. The genes are TRBV5-1 and TRBJ1-1; no clear D gene. This CDR3 contains 13 residues. V was pared by 3 bases and J by 1 base, with 7 bases between. Germline V lookup: CDR1 SGHRS, CDR2 YFSETQ. CDR3 loop: CASSYVGNTEAFF. The CDR3 region has the DNA TGCGCCAGCAGCTACGTAGGGAACACTGAAGCTTTCTTT.

Comments on this clonotype: Since a much larger clone is just one base distant, this may be a read error. The chain has TRBV15 and TRBJ1-5; the D is unclear. The V gene lost 4 bases and the J gene lost 4 bases, with 11 bases spanning the gap. CDR1 is LNHNV, CDR2 YYDKDF, per germline (reference sequence). The CDR3 consists of 14 residues. CDR3 DNA: TGTGCCACCAGCATGCCAAGAGGGAATCAGCCCCAGCATTTT. It yields the protein CATSMPRGNQPQHF. The full variable domain, with the rest looked up from reference TRBV15 and TRBJ1-5, is DAMVIQNPRYQVTQFGKPVTLSCSQTLNHNVMYWYQQKSSQAPKLLFHYYDKDFNNEADTPDNFQSRRPNTSFCFLDIRSPGLGDTAMYLCATSMPRGNQPQHFGDGTRLSIL.

V is TRBV19 and J is TRBJ2-7; tentative D call: TRBD1 (6 bases). CDR3 length: 13 residues. V dropped 6 bases and J dropped 4 bases, with 13 bases sitting between them. CDR1 and CDR2 (germline): LNHDA, SQIVND (reference sequence). The CDR3 bases are TGTGCCAGTAGCCAGGGGAATCTTTACGAGCAGTACTTC. The encoded protein is CASSQGNLYEQYF.

At least ten counts were recorded for this clonotype. The chain is built from TRBV27 and TRBJ2-1; D gene uncertain. This CDR3 has 14 amino acids. V was clipped by 6 bases and J by 7 bases, with 16 bases between them. Germline V gives CDR1 MNHEY, CDR2 SMNVEV (reference sequence). CDR3 in amino acids: CASRPRNPRNEQFF. The CDR3 coding sequence is TGTGCCAGCAGGCCACGGAATCCTCGGAATGAGCAGTTCTTC.

This clonotype was counted ten times or more. The rearrangement links TRBV4-1 to TRBJ2-7; no firm D call. Between the trimmed V and J ends, which lost 0 bases and 3 bases, there was a span of 6 bases. The CDR3 is made up of 13 amino acids. Germline V gives CDR1 MGHRA, CDR2 YSYEKL. The CDR3 region is CASSQDRFYEQYF. Here the CDR3 DNA reads TGCGCCAGCAGCCAAGACAGATTCTACGAGCAGTACTTC.

This clonotype was recorded many times. V is TRBV20-1 and J is TRBJ2-1; 8 bases match TRBD1. CDR1 DFQATT and CDR2 SNEGSKA come from the germline V gene (reference sequence). The CDR3 runs to 15 residues. V shed 2 bases and J 2 bases; nucleotides not matched to a gene: 5. The CDR3 DNA follows: TGCAGTGCTAGAAGTCAGGGGGCTACCTACAATGAGCAGTTCTTC. This translates into CSARSQGATYNEQFF.

This clonotype was recorded a few times. V gene TRBV5-1 combines with J gene TRBJ2-5, with unresolved D. The V end was cut by 1 base, the J end by 2 bases, with 15 bases between. This CDR3 has 16 amino acids. The germline V gene has CDR1 SGHRS and CDR2 YFSETQ. DNA for the CDR3: TGCGCCAGCAGCTTGTCTCTGGGATCGCAGCAAGAGACCCAGTACTTC. Protein: CASSLSLGSQQETQYF.

This clonotype was observed a few times. The chain joins TRBV20-1 to TRBJ1-5; D call uncertain. The CDR3 has 14 amino acids. CDR1 and CDR2 (germline): DFQATT, SNEGSKA (reference sequence). V lost 5 bases to trimming and J lost 2 bases, with 13 bases between them. CDR3 amino acids: CSASRGGGNQPQHF. In DNA form, the CDR3 reads TGCAGTGCTTCCCGGGGTGGGGGCAATCAGCCCCAGCATTTT.

Worth noting for this clonotype: One junction end disagrees with the germline gene, perhaps due to a read error. V is TRBV7-7 and J is TRBJ2-1; TRBD1 agrees at 8 bases. Per the germline V gene, CDR1 is SSHAT and CDR2 is FNYEAQ (reference sequence). This CDR3 region has 14 residues. CDR3 protein: CASSLGQGANEQFF. CDR3 bases: TGTGCTAGCAGCTTAGGGCAGGGGGCGAATGAGCAGTTCTTC.

This clonotype was detected many times. The J gene is TRBJ1-2, the V gene TRBV20-1; D is ambiguous. Trimming removed 8 bases from V and 0 bases from J, with 13 bases in between. The CDR3 runs to 13 residues. The germline CDR1 and CDR2 sequences are DFQATT and SNEGSKA (reference sequence). The CDR3: CSLGILANYGYTF. The CDR3 region has the DNA TGCAGTCTTGGGATCCTAGCTAACTATGGCTACACCTTC.